The rows below give T cell receptor beta chains drawn from one sample of a study of OX40 agonist ivuxolimab in advanced cancers. Clones were read by immunoSEQ multiplex PCR, and TCRdb kept only the in-frame ones, dropping some. The table records roughly 15,000 clones, approximately 86% of them present only once. The sample consisted of CD4+ or CD8+ T cells sorted from blood, taken in a trial of the OX40 agonist ivuxolimab. The source of these receptors is an adult with an advanced solid tumor such as melanoma, head and neck, liver or kidney cancer. Each CDR3 is given with its conserved first and last residue. A D gene is named only where the DNA matches it firmly. Clone size is shown for a subset of rows, as once, few, many or a class of expanded clone.

11 TRBJ2-5 - TRBV7-9 - TGTGCCAGCAGCGGGGAACTGGGGCAGTACTTC CASSGELGQYF
13 TRBJ2-7 few TRBV6-6 TRBD1 TGTGCCAGCAGTTACTCGACAGGGTTTGAGCAGTACTTC CASSYSTGFEQYF
16 TRBJ2-3 - TRBV2 TRBD2 TGTGCCAGCAGTGCAGGACTAGCGGGAGGCCCCGATACGCAGTATTTT CASSAGLAGGPDTQYF
12 TRBJ1-2 - TRBV30 - TGTGCCTGGCGCCCCGGGCTCTCTAGCTACACCTTC CAWRPGLSSYTF
15 TRBJ2-1 - TRBV9 TRBD2 TGTGCCAGCAGCGCCCTAGCGGGAGGTAACAATGAGCAGTTCTTC CASSALAGGNNEQFF
15 TRBJ2-3 - TRBV7-2 - TGTGCCAGCAGCCAGCAGGCGAGATCCACAGATACGCAGTATTTT CASSQQARSTDTQYF
16 TRBJ2-1 - TRBV9 TRBD2 TGTGCCAGCAGCGTAGGGCAGAGCGGGAGGGCGTATGAGCAGTTCTTC CASSVGQSGRAYEQFF
12 TRBJ1-3 - TRBV14 - TGTGCCAGCAGCCAGAGAGGAAACACCATATATTTT CASSQRGNTIYF
17 TRBJ2-2 - TRBV19 TRBD1 TGTGCCAGTAGTATGCGACAGGGGGATATAGGCACCGGGGAGCTGTTTTTT CASSMRQGDIGTGELFF
11 TRBJ1-1 - TRBV6-5 - TGTGCCAGCAGTTGGGCAGGGGTTGCTTTCTTT CASSWAGVAFF
16 TRBJ2-1 - TRBV28 - TGTGCCAGCAGTTTATTTTCCCTCCGCGGGAACTATGAGCAGTTCTTC CASSLFSLRGNYEQFF
16 TRBJ2-2 - TRBV28 - TGTGCCAGCGGGTTAAGTTCGGCCGGAAGAACCGGGGAGCTGTTTTTT CASGLSSAGRTGELFF
14 TRBJ2-7 - TRBV28 - TGTGCCAGCAGGGTACAGGGTGCTGGCTACGAGCAGTACTTC CASRVQGAGYEQYF
13 TRBJ2-7 - TRBV6-1 - TGTGCCAGCAGTGGACAGGACTCCTACGAGCAGTACTTC CASSGQDSYEQYF
15 TRBJ2-5 - TRBV5-5 - TGTGCCAGCGGGACACCCGGGAGAACACAAGAGACCCAGTACTTC CASGTPGRTQETQYF
15 TRBJ1-3 few TRBV6-5 - TGTGCCAGCACGGTCAGCACCCGCTCTGGAAACACCATATATTTT CASTVSTRSGNTIYF
16 TRBJ2-2 - TRBV5-4 - TGTGCCAGCAGCGTGCCCCAGGGGTCGGACACCGGGGAGCTGTTTTTT CASSVPQGSDTGELFF
14 TRBJ1-2 - TRBV7-8 - TGTGCCAGCAGCTTAGAACGCAGTAACTATGGCTACACCTTC CASSLERSNYGYTF
17 TRBJ2-2 - TRBV7-8 - TGTGCCAGCAGCGAAGACACAGGGTTTTCGAACACCGGGGAGCTGTTTTTT CASSEDTGFSNTGELFF
16 TRBJ2-5 - TRBV11-2 TRBD2 TGTGCCAGCAGCTTAGATCTAGCGGGAGGGTCCCGGGAGCAGTACTTC CASSLDLAGGSREQYF
11 TRBJ2-5 - TRBV28 TRBD1 TGTGCCACGACAGGGATAGAGACCCAGTACTTC CATTGIETQYF
15 TRBJ2-6 - TRBV6-5 - TGTGCCAGCAGTTCCCCTACAGATACGGCCAACGTCCTGACTTTC CASSSPTDTANVLTF
17 TRBJ1-5 - TRBV2 TRBD1 TGTGCCAGCAGTGAAAAAAGGGGGCGAGGAAGCAATCAGCCCCAGCATTTT CASSEKRGRGSNQPQHF
15 TRBJ2-5 once TRBV5-5 TRBD2 TGTGCCAGCAGCTTGAGCGGGAATGTCCCAGAGACCCAGTACTTC CASSLSGNVPETQYF
18 TRBJ2-4 - TRBV11-1 - TGTGCCAGCAGCTCCGATCGGTCGGGCAGGGCGTTGAAAAACATTCAGTACTTC CASSSDRSGRALKNIQYF
16 TRBJ2-1 - TRBV27 - TGTGCCAGCAGCTCAGGGGACTCGGGGTTCCCCAATGAGCAGTTCTTC CASSSGDSGFPNEQFF
15 TRBJ2-7 large TRBV18 TRBD2 TGTGCCAGCTCACCGGTTAGCGGGACCGCCTACGAGCAGTACTTC CASSPVSGTAYEQYF
15 TRBJ2-3 - TRBV2 - TGTGCCAGCAGGCCCGGCGGGGTTAGCACAGATACGCAGTATTTT CASRPGGVSTDTQYF
14 TRBJ1-1 - TRBV6-5 - TGTGCCAGCAGCACCCTGACAGCGAACACTGAAGCTTTCTTT CASSTLTANTEAFF
15 TRBJ2-6 - TRBV6-1 - TGTGCCAGTTCCGCCCCTAGCTCTGGGGCCAACGTCCTGACTTTC CASSAPSSGANVLTF
15 TRBJ1-6 few TRBV28 - TGTGCCAGCAGTTTCCGAGGGGGTGTTAATTCACCCCTCCACTTT CASSFRGGVNSPLHF
12 TRBJ2-1 - TRBV6-1 TRBD2 TGTGCCAGCACCGCATGGGGGGGACCCCAGTTCTTC CASTAWGGPQFF
17 TRBJ2-1 - TRBV9 TRBD1 TGTGCCAGCAGCGCCAATCTTCCGGGACAGGGGGGTGATGAGCAGTTCTTC CASSANLPGQGGDEQFF
13 TRBJ1-1 - TRBV15 - TGTGCCACCAGCGGAGGTGAGGGGACTGAAGCTTTCTTT CATSGGEGTEAFF
13 TRBJ2-2 - TRBV2 TRBD2 TGTGCCAGCGCGACTAGCGAGGGCGGGGAGCTGTTTTTT CASATSEGGELFF
17 TRBJ2-4 - TRBV28 TRBD1 TGTGCCAGCAGGCCTACAGGGGAAACGGGTTTGTGGGACATTCAGTACTTC CASRPTGETGLWDIQYF
13 TRBJ1-3 - TRBV28 - TGTGCCAGCAAGGACTCGGGGACCGACACCATATATTTT CASKDSGTDTIYF
19 TRBJ2-4 - TRBV5-1 - TGCGCCAGCAGCCCCTCCCCCCTTATCGGGGACCGAGCCAAAAACATTCAGTACTTC CASSPSPLIGDRAKNIQYF
16 TRBJ2-7 few TRBV11-2 TRBD2 TGTGCCAGCAGCCCAACATGGGGACTAGCGGAATACGAGCAGTACTTC CASSPTWGLAEYEQYF
14 TRBJ2-7 - TRBV7-9 - TGTGCCAGCAGCAACAGGGCGAGCTCCTACGAGCAGTACTTC CASSNRASSYEQYF
17 TRBJ2-5 - TRBV27 - TGTGCCAGCAGTTTATCATGGACGGGAGAAGGGGTAAGGACCCAGTACTTC CASSLSWTGEGVRTQYF
14 TRBJ2-1 - TRBV30 TRBD2 TGTGCCTGGAGGCTTAGCGGGGTGGGTAATGAGCAGTTCTTC CAWRLSGVGNEQFF
13 TRBJ2-1 few TRBV18 - TGTGCCAGCTCACCCGACTGGAACGATGAGCAGTTCTTC CASSPDWNDEQFF
18 TRBJ2-1 - TRBV10-3 TRBD1 TGTGCCATCAGTTGGAGGACAGGGAGTAGTAGCTCCTACAATGAGCAGTTCTTC CAISWRTGSSSSYNEQFF
16 TRBJ1-4 - TRBV2 - TGTGCCAGCAGTGAAGTTAAGGGGGGCTCTTCGGGTAAACTGTTTTTT CASSEVKGGSSGKLFF
16 TRBJ2-1 - TRBV10-3 - TGTGCCATCAGCCCTCCCGGGACTGGCTCCTACAATGAGCAGTTCTTC CAISPPGTGSYNEQFF
14 TRBJ1-1 few TRBV7-9 - TGTGCCAGCAGCACACAAACAGCTAACACTGAAGCTTTCTTT CASSTQTANTEAFF
13 TRBJ1-6 - TRBV27 - TGTGCCAGCAGTTTGGTGGGGACCTCACCCCTCCACTTT CASSLVGTSPLHF
13 TRBJ1-2 - TRBV5-1 - TGCGCCAGCAGCTTGAGCGGGGACTATGGCTACACCTTC CASSLSGDYGYTF
18 TRBJ2-6 - TRBV7-6 - TGTGCCAGCAGCGGGGCAAATGACTCACAAAGTCGGGCCAACGTCCTGACTTTC CASSGANDSQSRANVLTF
16 TRBJ2-1 - TRBV19 TRBD2 TGTGCCAGTAGTATAGGATGGACTAGCGGCTACAATGAGCAGTTCTTC CASSIGWTSGYNEQFF
18 TRBJ2-3 - TRBV11-2 - TGTGCCAGCAGCGGAGGTGGGTGGGCCAGGGGTGGTCTGGATACGCAGTATTTT CASSGGGWARGGLDTQYF
10 TRBJ1-4 - TRBV28 - TGTCCACAGTGCGCTGAAAAACTGTTTTTT CPQCAEKLFF
13 TRBJ2-4 - TRBV18 - TGTGCCAGCTCACCAGGGGACATAAACATTCAGTACTTC CASSPGDINIQYF
14 TRBJ2-2 - TRBV9 - TGTGCCAGCAGCGGGTACGCGAACACCGGGGAGCTGTTTTTT CASSGYANTGELFF